This T cell receptor beta chain was identified in a study of T cells in localized non-small cell lung cancer (dated by TCRdb to about 2020). At the level of the whole study: Comparing tumors with uninvolved tumor-adjacent lungs, the study looked at the T cell repertoires of a few hundred patients with early-stage NSCLC. The cohort comprised 236 treatment-naïve NSCLC patients with resected, localized lung tumors. Of the NSCLC patients, over 120 were male and roughly 110 were female, and the mean age was approximately 66 years.

Study-wide findings and limitations: Because multi-region tumor sequencing was not done, intratumor heterogeneity could not be ruled out. Longer overall survival was associated with higher T cell density in blood, whereas shorter survival was associated with higher clonality in adjacent lung. Because the study design was exploratory, TCR variables were selected using unadjusted p-values without false-discovery rate correction. Uninvolved tumor-adjacent lung showed the highest T cell clonality, higher than tumor, which suggests more focused antigenic responses in the adjacent lung. Of the top 100 tumor clones, a median of roughly 53 were detected in paired uninvolved adjacent lung; approximately 28 were also among that lung's top 100.

At diagnosis, peripheral blood, uninvolved tumor-adjacent lung and tumor were collected and stored as a combination of fresh-frozen and FFPE material. TCR beta CDR3 regions were sequenced from DNA using the immunoSEQ Assay. The study's own analysis went as follows. To compute T cell density, TCR beta template counts were normalized to usable DNA, which was estimated by amplifying housekeeping genes. Richness was estimated using the preseqR package, with extrapolation to 400,000 templates for PBMC samples and to 120,000 templates for tissue samples. Clonality was defined as one minus Pielou's evenness. Tissue-enriched TCRs were identified through differential abundance testing performed on productive amino-acid clonotypes, with a minimum total count of 5 and an alpha of 0.1. The Jaccard Index and the Morisita Overlap Index were used to measure how much the repertoires overlapped between compartments. GLIPH clustered TCR beta CDR3s with public tetramer-defined viral CDR3s; viral motifs required at least three viral sequences plus V-gene enrichment. Imported from immuneACCESS, the table was reduced by TCRdb to in-frame sequences with V and J called. These copies leave out some clones; in studies compared against another copy, an unresolved V gene accounts for under half, and the cause of the remainder is not known. From that table come the V and J calls and clone size; the DNA was used to work out D and trimming. In all, the sample holds just under 2,000 clones, and 22% of those were seen once. The ten largest clones take up approximately 8% of the sample.

A note on this clone: Its antigen is not yet known. Base-call qualities are not available, and no considerably larger clone is one nucleotide away.

The CDR3, from cysteine to phenylalanine, totals 16 residues. Here the CDR3 DNA is all that survives: 48 bases in frame from base 1. CDR1 and CDR2 are read off the germline V gene as SGHNT and YENEEA. V loses 4 bases of germline sequence and J loses 4 bases, and the interval between the two ends is 19 bases. The sample here was lung tumor tissue, taken before any cancer treatment. The chain links TRBV11-3 with TRBJ2-5, with TRBD2 as a weak D call on 6 bases. The TCR was taken from a woman aged 40 to 75 with stage I lung adenocarcinoma. The DNA reads as follows: TGTGCCAGCAGCTCCCAACCGGGGGTTTCAGGAGAGACCCAGTACTTC. It codes for CASSSQPGVSGETQYF.